The rows below give T cell receptor beta chains drawn from one sample of a study of neurological immune-mediated disorders. One entry per CDR3 protein results from TCRdb running MiXCR on the 5' RACE reads. This table has 75,000 to 95,000 distinct CDR3 sequences, roughly 18% appearing once. Material for sequencing was PBMCs. The receptors come from a woman aged 40-49 years in good health. The conserved cysteine and the conserved F or W are not part of the CDR3 here. Size is omitted from some rows. Given values are once, few, many or a class for expanded clones.

TRBV20-1	many	TRBJ2-1	SAHSGTSGGNNEQF
TRBV5-5	NA	TRBJ2-3	ASTQNPGTGGTDTQY
TRBV15	NA	TRBJ2-2	ATIESGAGELF
TRBV5-1	NA	TRBJ2-1	ASSPKQGSSYNEQF
TRBV14	many	TRBJ1-2	ASSQGHNYGYT
TRBV6-6	many	TRBJ2-3	ASSYSRSADTQY
TRBV5-4	NA	TRBJ2-3	ASSLDTGSTDTQY
TRBV5-1	many	TRBJ1-1	ASSLYGGENTEAF
TRBV12-3/TRBV12-4	many	TRBJ1-1	ASSLGIATEAF
TRBV10-3	many	TRBJ1-2	AISELGQVYGYT
TRBV6-5	NA	TRBJ1-1	ASRDLGTDTEAF
TRBV11-3	many	TRBJ1-4	ASSSSPGTSEKLF
TRBV20-1	NA	TRBJ1-2	SAHGSGQGVEGYT
TRBV5-1	NA	TRBJ2-5	ASSLSPGTRETQY